A selection of T cell receptor beta chains follows, all from one sample in a study of spatial heterogeneity in lung cancer. TCRdb redid the calling of the 5' RACE reads with MiXCR, one entry per CDR3 protein. Of about 100,000 distinct CDR3 sequences listed, around 4.8% are singletons. The starting material was lung tumor tissue, obtained at surgery. These TCRs come from a male donor with early-stage non-small cell lung cancer. CDR3s include the opening cysteine and the closing phenylalanine or tryptophan. Fields, in order: D gene, J gene, V gene, clone size, CDR3 protein, CDR3 DNA. The D gene is left open where the match is weak. Rows may omit the clone size; those that give it use once, few, many or a size class.

>TRBD1|TRBJ1-2|TRBV29-1|many
CSVEGQGNYGYTF
TGCAGCGTGGAAGGACAGGGGAACTATGGCTACACCTTC
>NA|TRBJ1-2|TRBV12-5|many
CASGELGDYGYTF
TGTGCTAGTGGCGAGTTAGGGGACTATGGCTACACCTTC
>NA|TRBJ2-7|TRBV2|few
CASSEYSRTYEQYF
TGTGCCAGCAGTGAGTACAGCCGGACCTACGAGCAGTACTTC
>NA|TRBJ2-3|TRBV5-4|NA
CASSLPLGGAEDTQYF
TGTGCCAGCAGCTTGCCTCTTGGCGGGGCGGAGGATACGCAGTATTTT
>NA|TRBJ1-1|TRBV29-1|few
CSGEDSLTEAFF
TGCAGCGGTGAGGACAGCCTCACTGAAGCTTTCTTT
>NA|TRBJ2-3|TRBV25-1|many
CASSILLTQYF
TGTGCCAGCAGTATTCTTTTGACGCAGTATTTT
>TRBD1|TRBJ1-1|TRBV4-1|many
CASSQDPRGQGEAFF
TGCGCCAGCAGCCAAGATCCTAGGGGACAGGGTGAAGCTTTCTTT
>NA|TRBJ2-7|TRBV4-2|many
CASSQRENSESYEQYF
TGTGCCAGCAGCCAAAGGGAGAATAGCGAGTCCTACGAGCAGTACTTC
>NA|TRBJ2-3|TRBV6-6|many
CASSPSATPYTDTQYF
TGTGCCAGCAGTCCGTCGGCCACCCCCTACACAGATACGCAGTATTTT
>NA|TRBJ2-2|TRBV20-1|many
CSARDIDLTGELFF
TGCAGTGCTAGAGATATCGACTTAACCGGGGAGCTGTTTTTT
>NA|TRBJ2-1|TRBV7-2|many
CASSPQTSYNEQFF
TGTGCCAGCAGCCCACAGACCTCCTACAATGAGCAGTTCTTC
>NA|TRBJ2-1|TRBV11-2|many
CASRTTSGFYNEQFF
TGTGCCAGCAGAACGACGAGCGGGTTCTACAATGAGCAGTTCTTC
>NA|TRBJ1-1|TRBV7-2|many
CASSRNQPYTEAFF
TGTGCCAGCAGCCGCAACCAGCCGTACACTGAAGCTTTCTTT
>NA|TRBJ2-7|TRBV5-1|many
CASSHPTGSSYEQYF
TGCGCCAGCAGCCACCCGACTGGGAGCTCCTACGAGCAGTACTTC
>NA|TRBJ1-6|TRBV11-2|many
CASSFSGANSPLHF
TGTGCCAGCAGCTTCAGCGGTGCTAATTCACCCCTCCACTTT
>NA|TRBJ1-1|TRBV28|NA
CASRALGHTNTEAFF
TGTGCCAGCAGAGCTCTGGGACACACTAACACTGAAGCTTTCTTT
>NA|TRBJ2-5|TRBV2|many
CASKSGLEETQYF
TGTGCCAGCAAGAGTGGTTTAGAAGAGACCCAGTACTTC
>NA|TRBJ2-1|TRBV5-1|many
CASSPTSAMSYNEQFF
TGCGCCAGCAGCCCCACGTCCGCGATGTCCTACAATGAGCAGTTCTTC
>NA|TRBJ2-7|TRBV5-1|NA
CASSFGQEQYF
TGCGCCAGCAGCTTTGGACAGGAGCAGTACTTC
>NA|TRBJ2-1|TRBV10-1|many
CASSETGVSYNEQFF
TGCGCCAGCAGTGAAACGGGAGTAAGCTACAATGAGCAGTTCTTC
>NA|TRBJ1-1|TRBV29-1|many
CSSNSGSTEAFF
TGCAGCTCAAACAGTGGGAGCACTGAAGCTTTCTTT
>TRBD2|TRBJ2-3|TRBV4-1|many
CASSRHLAGSTDTQYF
TGCGCCAGCAGCCGGCACCTAGCGGGTAGCACAGATACGCAGTATTTT